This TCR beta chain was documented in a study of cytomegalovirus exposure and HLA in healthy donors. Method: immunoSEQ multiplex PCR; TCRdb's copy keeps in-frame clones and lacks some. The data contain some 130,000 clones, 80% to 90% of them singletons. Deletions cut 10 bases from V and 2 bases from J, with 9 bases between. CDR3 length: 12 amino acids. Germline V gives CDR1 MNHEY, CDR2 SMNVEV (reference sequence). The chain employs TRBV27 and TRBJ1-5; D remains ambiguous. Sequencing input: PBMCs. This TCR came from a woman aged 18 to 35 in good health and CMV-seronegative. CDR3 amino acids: CATGWGNQPQHF. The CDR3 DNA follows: TGTGCCACCGGGTGGGGCAATCAGCCCCAGCATTTT.